The present T cell receptor (beta chain) was sequenced within a study of spatial heterogeneity in lung cancer. Background on the study: Beta-chain sequences consistently outnumbered alpha-chain sequences in detection. General observations from the study: Expanded tumor TCRs that were ubiquitous appeared in blood more at resection than follow-up.

Documented time point: blood at routine non-recurrence follow-up after resection. Whole RNA came from tumor, nontumor lung or frozen PBMC and was sequenced without being sorted. This clonotype has ten or more counts. No antigen is known for it. Carried by each TCR cDNA molecule was a unique molecular identifier. TCRdb called the 5' RACE reads again in MiXCR, with one record for every CDR3 protein. The table records about 43,000 distinct CDR3 sequences, approximately 22% of them present only once. The source material was PBMCs, sampled at follow-up. This TCR derives from a female donor with early-stage non-small cell lung cancer.

The chain's CDR3 is CSDKTTGGGSYNEQFF. For the CDR3, the DNA is TGCAGCGACAAAACGACAGGAGGGGGCTCCTACAATGAGCAGTTCTTC. V usage is TRBV29-1 and J usage is TRBJ2-1, with D perhaps assigned TRBD1 or TRBD2 (6 bases each). V was cut by 7 bases and J by 0 bases, with 19 bases left in between. Germline V gives CDR1 SQVTM, CDR2 ANQGSEA. The CDR3 extends over 16 amino acids.